This T cell receptor (beta chain) derives from a study of blood T cell repertoires in COVID-19. Looking at the study overall: PBMCs, B-cell-depleted T cells, or T cells provided the cDNA or gDNA that made up the material.

Here immunoSEQ multiplex PCR was the method, and the copy in TCRdb shows in-frame clones only, minus some. Here the sample spans roughly 200,000 clones, around 83% being singletons. This clone has only one observation. The J segment lost 6 bases and the V segment lost 3 bases, leaving 4 bases of the junction unmatched. Germline CDR1 reads MGHDK; CDR2 reads SYGVNS. The CDR3 has 14 amino acids. Each participant's cohort was designated according to participant-reported clinical history. The receptor's source is a woman in her forties in a cohort exposed to, infected with or recovered from COVID-19 (not recorded which). The chain is built from TRBV25-1 and TRBJ1-5; 8 nucleotides match TRBD1. Sequencing was carried out using PBMCs or T cells enriched from blood (not recorded which). CDR3 in amino acids: CASSETGVGQPQHF. The DNA for the CDR3 is TGTGCCAGCAGTGAGACAGGGGTGGGTCAGCCCCAGCATTTT.